The 25 T cell receptor beta chains below all came from one sample that was sequenced in a study of vaccination and CD4 T cells after COVID-19. Treatment described: roughly ten-day PBMC culture with coronavirus spike peptide pools or control peptides (ViraFEST assay). These receptors have no identified antigens. The assay that was used to sequence DNA from cultured CD4+ T cells was the Oncomine TCR Beta short-read assay. MiXCR, run by TCRdb on the PCR reads, gives a single entry per CDR3 protein. The data contain under 15,000 distinct CDR3 sequences, around 60% of them singletons. Material: CD4+ T cells from blood, cultured in vitro. Every receptor here comes from a human donor who had recovered from COVID-19.

The chain is built from TRBV15 and TRBJ2-2; 11 nucleotides line up with TRBD2. Trimming at V came to 2 bases and at J to 3 bases, leaving 11 bases not matched to a gene. This CDR3 is 19 amino acids long. Germline CDR1 and CDR2: LNHNV and YYDKDF (reference sequence). The CDR3 here is CATSRSRGLAGFDTGELFF. The CDR3 DNA follows: TGTGCCACCAGCAGATCCCGTGGACTAGCGGGTTTTGACACCGGGGAGCTGTTTTTT.

The chain has TRBV6-2 or TRBV6-3 and TRBJ1-1, with 7 bases that match TRBD1. This CDR3 spans 15 amino acids. Germline V gene lookup returns CDR1 MNHEY and CDR2 SVGEGT. The J segment lost 0 bases and the V segment lost 2 bases, leaving 3 bases of the junction unmatched. The CDR3 reads CASSYLTGVNTEAFF. In nucleotides, the CDR3 is TGTGCCAGCAGTTACCTAACAGGGGTGAACACTGAAGCTTTCTTT.

The CDR3 coding sequence is TGTGCCAGCAGGAGGGGGGGTAACCAGCATTTT. As protein: CASRRGGNQHF. The rearrangement joins TRBV2 to TRBJ1-5, with D maybe TRBD1 (6 bases). V was trimmed by 6 bases and J by 12 bases, leaving 12 bases between them. The length of the CDR3 is 11 residues. Germline CDR1 is SNHLY and CDR2 is FYNNEI.

The rearrangement joins TRBV24-1 to TRBJ2-3, with D perhaps TRBD1 (6 bases). Germline V gives CDR1 KGHDR, CDR2 SFDVKD. V gave up 1 base and J gave up 4 bases, with 17 bases separating them. The CDR3 sequence is 17 residues long. CDR3 region: CATSDLTGSGTSDTQYF. CDR3 sequence (DNA): TGTGCCACCAGTGATTTAACAGGGTCAGGGACCTCAGATACGCAGTATTTT.

The V gene is TRBV28, the J gene TRBJ1-1; unclear D gene. Germline V gene data show CDR1 as MDHEN and CDR2 as SYDVKM. V was pared by 3 bases and J by 6 bases, with 5 bases between. The CDR3 is 11 amino acids. CDR3 in DNA: TGTGCCAGCAGTTTGAGGTCTGAAGCTTTCTTT. Amino acid sequence: CASSLRSEAFF.

The chain has TRBV20-1 and TRBJ1-1; D is uncertain. The germline V and J ends were trimmed by 3 bases and 3 bases, with 8 bases remaining between them. Germline values: CDR1 DFQATT, CDR2 SNEGSKA (reference sequence). This CDR3 spans 12 amino acids. CDR3 amino acids: CSASMLDTEAFF. CDR3 in DNA: TGCAGTGCTAGTATGTTGGACACTGAAGCTTTCTTT.

The chain recombines TRBV5-4 with TRBJ2-7; D gene uncertain. This CDR3 is 12 amino acids long. Trimming took 7 bases from V and 1 from J, leaving 9 bases between them. Germline CDR1 reads SGHNT; CDR2 reads YYREEE (reference sequence). The CDR3 DNA is TGTGCCAGCTACACAAGGTCCTACGAGCAGTACTTC. It codes for CASYTRSYEQYF.

Regarding this clonotype: An end of the junction differs from the germline gene, which may be a read error. The chain links TRBV6-2 or TRBV6-3 to TRBJ2-7; TRBD2 agrees at 13 bases. This CDR3 is 16 amino acids long. Germline V CDR1 and CDR2: MNHEY, SVGEGT. The chain's CDR3 is CASSSTTSGRVYEQYF. In DNA form, the CDR3 reads TGTGCCAGCAGTTCAACCACTAGCGGGAGGGTCTACGAACAGTACTTC.

J is TRBJ2-3 and V is TRBV12-5, with D tentatively TRBD1 or TRBD2 (5 bases each). V was cut by 6 bases and J by 6 bases, with 19 bases left in between. The length of the CDR3 is 15 residues. Per the germline V gene, CDR1 is LGHNT and CDR2 is FRNRAP. In nucleotides, the CDR3 is TGTGCTAGTGGGGTTGGGGACCCTAGGGCGGATACGCAGTATTTT. Residues: CASGVGDPRADTQYF.

The CDR3 DNA reads TGTGCCAGCAGTACCAGGGAGGGAAGGTCGTCATATACGCAGTATTTT. Translating it yields CASSTREGRSSYTQYF. V is TRBV6-1 and J is TRBJ2-3; 7 positions match TRBD2. With V trimmed by 5 bases and J by 7 bases, 15 bases remained unmatched. Germline V CDR1 and CDR2: MNHNS, SASEGT. The CDR3 runs 16 residues.

The chain uses TRBV6-1 and TRBJ1-5; D uncertain. The V gene lost 6 bases and the J gene lost 2 bases, with 11 bases spanning the gap. Germline V gene sequence: CDR1 MNHNS, CDR2 SASEGT. The CDR3 loop spans 14 amino acids. CDR3 sequence (DNA): TGTGCCAGCAGCTCCTGGGAGGGCAATCAGCCCCAGCATTTT. Its translation is CASSSWEGNQPQHF.

This clonotype is large by share. The chain combines TRBV5-1 with TRBJ1-5; unclear D gene. V was shortened by 2 bases and J by 4 bases, with 7 bases between the two germline ends. The CDR3 loop spans 13 amino acids. The germline V gene has CDR1 SGHRS and CDR2 YFSETQ. In DNA form, the CDR3 reads TGCGCCAGCAGCTTATCGGTTAATCAGCCCCAGCATTTT. Amino acids: CASSLSVNQPQHF.

The table lists this clonotype with a count of one. This chain uses TRBV2 with TRBJ1-5, with 7 bases fitting TRBD1. Germline V lookup: CDR1 SNHLY, CDR2 FYNNEI. J was trimmed by 3 bases and V by 4 bases; bases with no gene match: 3. This CDR3 has 14 amino acids. DNA of the CDR3: TGTGCCAGCAGTGGACAGGGCACCAATCAGCCCCAGCATTTT. Translated: CASSGQGTNQPQHF. Supplemented by reference TRBV2 and TRBJ1-5, the full variable domain reads EPEVTQTPSHQVTQMGQEVILRCVPISNHLYFYWYRQILGQKVEFLVSFYNNEISEKSEIFDDQFSVERPDGSNFTLKIRSTKLEDSAMYFCASSGQGTNQPQHFGDGTRLSIL.

This chain connects TRBV6-1 to TRBJ1-2, with a weak D call TRBD1 (5 bases). Germline V lookup: CDR1 MNHNS, CDR2 SASEGT. Trimming took 6 bases from V and 4 from J, leaving 18 bases between them. This CDR3 comprises 15 residues. The CDR3 is CASRMSSFGAYGYTF. The CDR3 DNA sequence: TGTGCCAGCAGGATGTCCTCTTTTGGGGCCTATGGCTACACCTTC.

The rearrangement links TRBV3-1 to TRBJ1-2, with D perhaps matching TRBD1 (5 bases). This CDR3 spans 15 amino acids. Germline V lookup: CDR1 LGHDT, CDR2 YNNKEL (reference sequence). The germline V and J ends were trimmed by 0 bases and 4 bases, with 12 bases remaining between them. The CDR3 spells CASSQDRRQFYGYTF. CDR3 nucleotide sequence: TGTGCCAGCAGCCAAGATAGGCGACAGTTCTATGGCTACACCTTC.

As DNA, the CDR3 is TGTGCCAGCAGTTACTCGGACACCGATCAGCCCCAGCATTTT. It encodes CASSYSDTDQPQHF. This chain uses TRBV6-5 with TRBJ1-5; the D gene is possibly TRBD1 (5 bases). Germline CDR1 reads MNHEY; CDR2 reads SVGAGI. Deletions cut 0 bases from V and 5 bases from J, with 8 bases between. The CDR3 spans 14 residues.

This clonotype showed up just a few times. The chain's CDR3 is CSARDSAGLRGTEAFF. In DNA, the CDR3 is TGCAGTGCTAGAGATTCGGCGGGGTTGCGGGGCACTGAAGCTTTCTTT. The chain links TRBV20-1 to TRBJ1-1; unclear D gene. The germline gives CDR1 DFQATT, CDR2 SNEGSKA (reference sequence). The CDR3 length is 16 residues. V shed 0 bases and J shed 4 bases, with 18 bases lying between them.

The chain carries TRBV10-3 and TRBJ1-6; D remains ambiguous. V was trimmed by 8 bases and J by 5 bases, leaving 13 bases between them. Germline V lookup: CDR1 ENHRY, CDR2 SYGVKD. CDR3 length equals 14 residues. CDR3 in DNA: TGTGCCATCTCCGGAGACACCGATAATTCACCCCTCCACTTT. It encodes CAISGDTDNSPLHF.

This chain joins TRBV6-1 and TRBJ1-5, with unresolved D. Germline values: CDR1 MNHNS, CDR2 SASEGT. The ends were cut back, 3 bases at V and 0 bases at J, with 6 bases in the middle. This CDR3 has 14 amino acids. The CDR3 region has the DNA TGTGCCAGCAGTGACATCAATAGCAATCAGCCCCAGCATTTT. Translation: CASSDINSNQPQHF.

V and J are TRBV4-1 and TRBJ1-5; 9 nucleotides line up with TRBD1. This CDR3 comprises 17 residues. The germline CDR1 and CDR2 sequences are MGHRA and YSYEKL. Losses at the gene ends were 3 bases for V and 0 bases for J; bases not matched to a gene: 6. Here the CDR3 reads CASSHLWTGVSNQPQHF. The DNA of the CDR3 is TGCGCCAGCAGCCATCTATGGACAGGGGTTAGCAATCAGCCCCAGCATTTT.

The rearrangement uses TRBV20-1 and TRBJ1-2; 7 nucleotides line up with TRBD1. The CDR3 length is 11 residues. With 8 bases clipped from V and 4 bases from J, the junction kept 4 bases outside the gene matches. Looked up from germline, CDR1 is DFQATT and CDR2 is SNEGSKA (reference sequence). Here the CDR3 reads CSIQGVYGYTF. The DNA of the CDR3 is TGCAGTATCCAGGGGGTCTATGGCTACACCTTC.

This rearrangement joins TRBV20-1 to TRBJ2-3; TRBD2 matches at 12 bases. The ends lost 3 bases at V and 2 bases at J; junction bases unmatched: 12. CDR3 length equals 18 residues. In germline, CDR1 is DFQATT, CDR2 SNEGSKA (reference sequence). The CDR3 sequence: CSASDPSGRAYHTDTQYF. In nucleotides, the CDR3 is TGCAGTGCTAGTGATCCTAGCGGGAGGGCCTACCACACAGATACGCAGTATTTT.

This chain uses TRBV7-2 with TRBJ1-1; 9 positions agree with TRBD1. The CDR3 totals 14 residues. V trimming: 5 bases; J trimming: 3 bases; junction bases outside the gene matches: 4. CDR1 is SGHTA and CDR2 is FQGNSA in the germline V gene. Here the CDR3 reads CASSRWTGDTEAFF. In DNA, the CDR3 is TGTGCCAGCAGCCGGTGGACAGGGGACACTGAAGCTTTCTTT.

This clonotype came up a few times. This chain uses TRBV10-3 with TRBJ1-2; the match to TRBD1 covers 10 bases. Trimming removed 4 bases from V and 4 bases from J; junction bases left unmatched: 3. CDR3 length: 14 residues. The germline V gene has CDR1 ENHRY and CDR2 SYGVKD. The DNA of the CDR3 is TGTGCCATCAGTGCAGGACAGGGGGGCTATGGCTACACCTTC. It is translated as CAISAGQGGYGYTF.

The chain combines TRBV7-6 with TRBJ1-4; D perhaps matches TRBD1 (5 bases). V was trimmed by 5 bases and J by 1 base, leaving 14 bases between them. The CDR3 has 16 residues. CDR1 is SGHVS, CDR2 FNYEAQ, per germline. The CDR3 spells CASSLGRGQTNEKLFF. DNA for the CDR3: TGTGCCAGCAGCCTAGGACGGGGCCAAACTAATGAAAAACTGTTTTTT.